This TCR beta chain originates from a study of technical replicates of blood from several donors. The data were produced by immunoSEQ multiplex PCR, yet TCRdb's version contains in-frame clones alone and is incomplete. The sample records around 61,000 clones, more than 95% being singletons. Trimming took off 6 bases at V and 0 bases at J, with 13 bases between the two ends. There are 15 residues in the CDR3. Germline lookup yields CDR1 SGHRS and CDR2 YFSETQ. V usage is TRBV5-1 and J usage is TRBJ2-4; possible D gene TRBD1, 5 bases. Sequenced material: T cells isolated from PBMCs. The sequence came from a human donor in good health. The CDR3 DNA reads TGCGCCAGCACCCGACAGCCCCTAGCCAAAAACATTCAGTACTTC. This codes for CASTRQPLAKNIQYF.